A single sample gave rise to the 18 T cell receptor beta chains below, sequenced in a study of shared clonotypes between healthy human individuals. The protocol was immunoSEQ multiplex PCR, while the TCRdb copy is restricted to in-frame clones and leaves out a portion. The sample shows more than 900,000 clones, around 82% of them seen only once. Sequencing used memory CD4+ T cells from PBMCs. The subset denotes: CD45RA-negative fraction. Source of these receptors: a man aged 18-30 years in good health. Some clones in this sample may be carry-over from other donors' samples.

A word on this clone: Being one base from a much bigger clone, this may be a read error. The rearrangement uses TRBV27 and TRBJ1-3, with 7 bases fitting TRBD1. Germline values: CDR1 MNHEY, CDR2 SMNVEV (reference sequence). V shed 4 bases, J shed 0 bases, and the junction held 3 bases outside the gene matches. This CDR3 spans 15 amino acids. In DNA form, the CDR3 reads TGTGCCAGCAGTTCACAGGGGAGCTCTGGAAACACCATATATTTT. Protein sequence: CASSSQGSSGNTIYF.

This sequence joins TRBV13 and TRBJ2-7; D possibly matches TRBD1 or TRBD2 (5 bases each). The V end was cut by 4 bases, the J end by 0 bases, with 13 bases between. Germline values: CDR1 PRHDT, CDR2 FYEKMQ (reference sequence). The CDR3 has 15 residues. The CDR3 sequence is CASSSGLASSYEQYF. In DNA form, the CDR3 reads TGTGCCAGCAGCTCGGGGCTCGCGAGCTCCTACGAGCAGTACTTC.

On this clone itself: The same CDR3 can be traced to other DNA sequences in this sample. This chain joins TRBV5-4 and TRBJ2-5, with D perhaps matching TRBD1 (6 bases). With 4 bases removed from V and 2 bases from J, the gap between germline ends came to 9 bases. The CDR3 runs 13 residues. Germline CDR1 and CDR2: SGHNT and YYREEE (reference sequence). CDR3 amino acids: CASSPGQQETQYF. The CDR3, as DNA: TGTGCCAGCAGCCCCGGACAGCAAGAGACCCAGTACTTC. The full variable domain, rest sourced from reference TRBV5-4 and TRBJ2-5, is ETGVTQSPTHLIKTRGQQVTLRCSSQSGHNTVSWYQQALGQGPQFIFQYYREEENGRGNFPPRFSGLQFPNYSSELNVNALELDDSALYLCASSPGQQETQYFGPGTRLLVL.

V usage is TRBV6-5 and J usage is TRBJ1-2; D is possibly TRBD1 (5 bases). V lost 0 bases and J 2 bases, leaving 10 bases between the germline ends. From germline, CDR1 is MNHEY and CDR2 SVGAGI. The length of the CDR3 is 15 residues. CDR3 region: CASSYSGAGNYGYTF. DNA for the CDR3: TGTGCCAGCAGTTACTCTGGGGCGGGGAACTATGGCTACACCTTC.

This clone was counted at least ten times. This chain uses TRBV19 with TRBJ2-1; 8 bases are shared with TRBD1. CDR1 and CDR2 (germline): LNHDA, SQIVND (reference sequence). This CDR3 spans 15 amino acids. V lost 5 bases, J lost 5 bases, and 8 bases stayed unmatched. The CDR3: CASSAGQGRDNEQFF. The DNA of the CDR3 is TGTGCCAGTAGTGCCGGACAGGGAAGGGACAATGAGCAGTTCTTC.

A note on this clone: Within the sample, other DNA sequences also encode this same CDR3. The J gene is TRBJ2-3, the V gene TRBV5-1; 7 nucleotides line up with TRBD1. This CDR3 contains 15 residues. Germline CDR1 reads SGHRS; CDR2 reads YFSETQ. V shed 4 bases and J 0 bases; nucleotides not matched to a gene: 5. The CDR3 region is CASSPTGPSTDTQYF. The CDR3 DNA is TGCGCCAGCAGCCCGACAGGGCCTAGCACAGATACGCAGTATTTT.

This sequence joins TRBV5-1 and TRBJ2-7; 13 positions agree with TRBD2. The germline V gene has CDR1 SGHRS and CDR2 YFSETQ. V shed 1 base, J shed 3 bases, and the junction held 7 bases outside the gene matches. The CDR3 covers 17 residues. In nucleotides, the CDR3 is TGCGCCAGCAGCTTGAGGACTAGCGGGAGTTTTTTCTACGAGCAGTACTTC. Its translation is CASSLRTSGSFFYEQYF.

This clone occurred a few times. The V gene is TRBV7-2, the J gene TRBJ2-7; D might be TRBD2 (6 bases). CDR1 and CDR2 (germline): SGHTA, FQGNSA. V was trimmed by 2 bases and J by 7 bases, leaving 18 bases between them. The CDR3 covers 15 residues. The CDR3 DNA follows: TGTGCCAGCAGCTTAAACGGGGGTGGAGAGATGGAGCAGTACTTC. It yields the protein CASSLNGGGEMEQYF.

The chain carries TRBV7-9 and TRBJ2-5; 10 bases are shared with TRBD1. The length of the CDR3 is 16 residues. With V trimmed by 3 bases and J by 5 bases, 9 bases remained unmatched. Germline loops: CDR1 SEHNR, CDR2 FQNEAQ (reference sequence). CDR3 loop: CASSFRTGGADETQYF. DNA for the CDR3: TGTGCCAGCAGCTTCCGGACAGGGGGTGCGGATGAGACCCAGTACTTC.

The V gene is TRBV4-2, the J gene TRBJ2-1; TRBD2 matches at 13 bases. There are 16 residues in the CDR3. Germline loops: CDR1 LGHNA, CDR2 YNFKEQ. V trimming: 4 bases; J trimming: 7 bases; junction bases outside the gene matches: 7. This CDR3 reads CASSRVLAGGPNEQFF. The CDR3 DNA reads TGTGCCAGCAGCCGAGTACTAGCGGGAGGGCCTAATGAGCAGTTCTTC.

The DNA of the CDR3 is TGTGCCAGCAGCTCTTCTAGCGGGAGGGGGGGTACGCAGTATTTT. Protein: CASSSSSGRGGTQYF. This chain links TRBV2 with TRBJ2-3, with 12 nucleotides matching TRBD2. This CDR3 contains 15 residues. Germline values: CDR1 SNHLY, CDR2 FYNNEI. Trimming at V came to 6 bases and at J to 8 bases, leaving 9 bases not matched to a gene.

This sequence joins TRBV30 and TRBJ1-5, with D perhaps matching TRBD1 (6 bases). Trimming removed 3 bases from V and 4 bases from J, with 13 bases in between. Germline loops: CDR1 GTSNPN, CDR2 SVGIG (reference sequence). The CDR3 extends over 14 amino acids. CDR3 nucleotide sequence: TGTGCCTGGAGCCTCCTTACAGGGAATCAGCCCCAGCATTTT. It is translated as CAWSLLTGNQPQHF.

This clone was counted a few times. This chain's CDR3 is CSVVQGENTEAFF. The CDR3 nucleotides read TGCAGCGTGGTTCAGGGGGAGAACACTGAAGCTTTCTTT. The chain recombines TRBV29-1 with TRBJ1-1, with TRBD1 matching 7 bases. The V gene's germline CDR1 is SQVTM and CDR2 ANQGSEA. J gave up 1 base and V 6 bases, and 5 bases lay outside the gene matches. This CDR3 contains 13 residues. The entire variable domain, with the rest obtained from reference TRBV29-1 and TRBJ1-1, is as follows: SAVISQKPSRDICQRGTSLTIQCQVDSQVTMMFWYRQQPGQSLTLIATANQGSEATYESGFVIDKFPISRPNLTFSTLTVSNMSPEDSSIYLCSVVQGENTEAFFGQGTRLTVV.

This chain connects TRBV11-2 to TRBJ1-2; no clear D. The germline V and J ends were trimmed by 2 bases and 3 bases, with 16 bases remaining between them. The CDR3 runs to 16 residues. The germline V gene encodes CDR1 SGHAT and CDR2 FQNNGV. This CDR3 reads CASSLSILWGHYGYTF. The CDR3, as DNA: TGTGCCAGCAGCTTAAGTATCCTCTGGGGTCACTATGGCTACACCTTC.

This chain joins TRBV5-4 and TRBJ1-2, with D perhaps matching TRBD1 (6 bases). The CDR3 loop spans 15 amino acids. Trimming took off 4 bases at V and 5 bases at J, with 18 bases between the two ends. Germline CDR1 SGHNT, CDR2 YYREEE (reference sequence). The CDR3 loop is CASSQRAQGGYGYTF. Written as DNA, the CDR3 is TGTGCCAGCAGCCAAAGAGCACAGGGTGGGTATGGCTACACCTTC. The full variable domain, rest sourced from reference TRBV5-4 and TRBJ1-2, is ETGVTQSPTHLIKTRGQQVTLRCSSQSGHNTVSWYQQALGQGPQFIFQYYREEENGRGNFPPRFSGLQFPNYSSELNVNALELDDSALYLCASSQRAQGGYGYTFGSGTRLTVV.

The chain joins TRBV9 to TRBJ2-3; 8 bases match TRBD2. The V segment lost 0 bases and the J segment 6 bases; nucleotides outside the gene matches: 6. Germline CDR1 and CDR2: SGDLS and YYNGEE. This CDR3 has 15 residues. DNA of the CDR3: TGTGCCAGCAGCGTAGGGTCTAGCGGGTCGGATACGCAGTATTTT. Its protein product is CASSVGSSGSDTQYF.

CDR3 DNA: TGTGCCAGTAGTATAGATCAGGGGAGGATTCCTTATGGCTACACCTTC. Its protein product is CASSIDQGRIPYGYTF. The J gene is TRBJ1-2, the V gene TRBV19; D might be TRBD1 (6 bases). The CDR3 spans 16 residues. V lost 0 bases to trimming and J lost 5 bases, with 16 bases between them. Germline values: CDR1 LNHDA, CDR2 SQIVND (reference sequence).

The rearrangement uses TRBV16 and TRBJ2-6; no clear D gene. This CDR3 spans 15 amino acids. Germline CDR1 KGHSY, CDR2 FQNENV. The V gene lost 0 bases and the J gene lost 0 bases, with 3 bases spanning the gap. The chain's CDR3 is CASSQSVSGANVLTF. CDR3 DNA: TGTGCCAGCAGCCAATCTGTCTCTGGGGCCAACGTCCTGACTTTC.